The TCR beta chain under discussion was sequenced for a study of T cells in localized non-small cell lung cancer. The V gene lost 0 bases and the J gene lost 2 bases, with 5 bases spanning the gap. The CDR3 sequence is 13 residues long. Germline V lookup: CDR1 SGHTA, CDR2 FQGNSA. The repertoire was sequenced with immunoSEQ multiplex PCR; TCRdb's copy has only in-frame clones and lacks some. The data hold about 28,000 clones, with 85% to 90% observed a single time. V usage is TRBV7-2 and J usage is TRBJ2-7; D is unclear. This TCR came from a woman aged 18-49 years with stage I lung adenocarcinoma. Specimen: peripheral blood, collected before any cancer treatment. The CDR3 DNA reads as TGTGCCAGCAGCTTAGCCTGGACCTACGAGCAGTACTTC. This encodes CASSLAWTYEQYF.